The 30 T cell receptor beta chains below come from one sample, sequenced in a study of blood T cell repertoires in COVID-19. Some clones are missing from TCRdb's copy, which holds only in-frame ones; the method was immunoSEQ multiplex PCR. The profile covers fewer than 250,000 clones, with approximately 85% appearing a single time and roughly 4.7% taken by the ten largest. The sample taken for sequencing was peripheral blood. All receptors derive from a woman aged 70-85 years with acute or convalescent COVID-19.

The rearrangement joins TRBV7-9 to TRBJ2-2; no firm D call. V lost 5 bases and J lost 15, with 25 bases in between. Germline loops: CDR1 SEHNR, CDR2 FQNEAQ (reference sequence). The CDR3 consists of 15 residues. CDR3 sequence (DNA): TGTGCCAGCAGCGCGCAACCATTACTGGTCGGAGTGGTGTTTTTT. Its translation is CASSAQPLLVGVVFF. Full variable domain (outside the CDR3, taken from reference TRBV7-9 and TRBJ2-2): DTGVSQNPRHKITKRGQNVTFRCDPISEHNRLYWYRQTLGQGPEFLTYFQNEAQLEKSRLLSDRFSAERPKGSFSTLEIQRTEQGDSAMYLCASSAQPLLVGVVFFGEGSRLTVL.

This clone was recorded once. The chain recombines TRBV3-1 (or the pseudogene TRBV3-2) with TRBJ1-1, with 8 bases fitting TRBD1. The germline gives CDR1 LGHDT, CDR2 YNNKEL (reference sequence). Trimming took 5 bases from V and 6 from J; bases not matched to a gene: 8. This CDR3 spans 14 amino acids. The CDR3, as DNA: TGTGCCAGCAGCGGACACGCACAGGGGGCTGAAGCTTTCTTT. It translates to CASSGHAQGAEAFF.

The chain recombines TRBV6-2 or TRBV6-3 with TRBJ2-1; maybe TRBD2 (7 bases). Trimming cost V 2 bases and J 8 bases, with 19 bases left between them. This CDR3 has 16 amino acids. The germline CDR1 and CDR2 sequences are MNHEY and SVGEGT. In DNA, the CDR3 is TGTGCCAGCAGTTACCCGGGGGGCCCTGGGGGGGATGAGCAGTTCTTC. Its translation: CASSYPGGPGGDEQFF.

The V and J genes are TRBV4-3 and TRBJ1-2; maybe TRBD1 (6 bases). With 2 bases removed from V and 8 bases from J, the gap between germline ends came to 15 bases. The CDR3 length is 14 residues. The germline V gene encodes CDR1 LGHNA and CDR2 YSLEER. This CDR3 reads CASSQRTGSEGYTF. For the CDR3, the DNA is TGCGCCAGCAGCCAACGTACAGGGTCGGAGGGCTACACCTTC.

This rearrangement joins TRBV4-1 to TRBJ2-5; 8 bases are shared with TRBD2. The junction had 2 bases not matched to a gene; V was cut back by 1 base and J by 4 bases. Germline V lookup: CDR1 MGHRA, CDR2 YSYEKL. CDR3 length: 14 residues. In DNA form, the CDR3 reads TGCGCCAGCAGCCAAGGTACTAGCGGAGAGACCCAGTACTTC. Protein: CASSQGTSGETQYF.

The chain combines TRBV10-2 with TRBJ2-4, with 10 bases identical to TRBD2. With 5 bases clipped from V and 8 bases from J, the junction kept 15 bases outside the gene matches. The V gene's germline CDR1 is WSHSY and CDR2 SAAADI. The CDR3 totals 17 residues. CDR3 DNA: TGCGCCAGCAGTTTAGCTAGCGGGGGTACTAGCCGGGACATTCAGTACTTC. As protein: CASSLASGGTSRDIQYF.

This chain connects TRBV5-1 to TRBJ2-6; TRBD2 aligns across 8 bases. CDR1 is SGHRS, CDR2 YFSETQ, per germline. The V segment lost 2 bases and the J segment 0 bases; nucleotides outside the gene matches: 4. The CDR3 contains 17 residues. CDR3 sequence (DNA): TGCGCCAGCAGCTTAAGCGGGGGCCACTCTGGGGCCAACGTCCTGACTTTC. Its protein is CASSLSGGHSGANVLTF.

V and J are TRBV3-1 (or the pseudogene TRBV3-2) and TRBJ2-5; 11 bases are a match to TRBD1. Germline loops: CDR1 LGHDT, CDR2 YNNKEL (reference sequence). Trimming removed 5 bases from V and 5 bases from J; junction bases left unmatched: 10. The CDR3 is 16 amino acids. The CDR3 sequence: CASSARTGGALETQYF. The CDR3 region has the DNA TGTGCCAGCAGCGCCCGGACAGGGGGCGCGTTGGAGACCCAGTACTTC.

The chain is built from TRBV7-2 and TRBJ1-1; D is unresolved. In germline, CDR1 is SGHTA, CDR2 FQGNSA. Trimming took 5 bases from V and 0 from J, leaving 16 bases between them. The CDR3 loop spans 16 amino acids. CDR3 nucleotides: TGTGCCAGCAGCCGGGAAAAACTTAACATGAACACTGAAGCTTTCTTT. It codes for CASSREKLNMNTEAFF.

The CDR3 loop is CASSFDRGTEAFF. In nucleotides, the CDR3 is TGTGCCAGCAGTTTTGACAGGGGGACTGAAGCTTTCTTT. This chain connects TRBV5-8 to TRBJ1-1; 9 nucleotides match TRBD1. The ends lost 5 bases at V and 5 bases at J; junction bases unmatched: 4. The CDR3 sequence is 13 residues long. CDR1 and CDR2 from the germline V gene are SGHTS and YDEGEE.

This clone was counted a single time. The rearrangement uses TRBV6-5 and TRBJ1-5; no clear D. This CDR3 region has 13 residues. V lost 6 bases, J lost 8 bases, and 14 bases lay in between. Germline values: CDR1 MNHEY, CDR2 SVGAGI. The CDR3 is CASRPGLKEPQHF. Written as DNA, the CDR3 is TGTGCCAGCAGGCCTGGACTGAAAGAGCCCCAGCATTTT.

This chain joins TRBV5-1 and TRBJ2-1; 7 nucleotides align to TRBD2. Germline loops: CDR1 SGHRS, CDR2 YFSETQ. Unmatched junction bases numbered 4, after V lost 0 bases and J lost 1 base. CDR3 size: 16 residues. Here the CDR3 reads CASSLGAGVSYNEQFF. CDR3 coding DNA: TGCGCCAGCAGCTTGGGTGCGGGGGTGTCCTACAATGAGCAGTTCTTC.

The chain links TRBV3-1 (or the pseudogene TRBV3-2) to TRBJ2-5, with D possibly matching TRBD1 (6 bases). The CDR3 consists of 14 residues. Between the trimmed V and J ends, which lost 2 bases and 5 bases, there was a span of 12 bases. Per the germline V gene, CDR1 is LGHDT and CDR2 is YNNKEL (reference sequence). Written as DNA, the CDR3 is TGTGCCAGCAGCCAAAGTGGGGGCGGGGAGACCCAGTACTTC. Encoded protein: CASSQSGGGETQYF.

V and J are TRBV19 and TRBJ1-5; no clear D gene. Germline values: CDR1 LNHDA, CDR2 SQIVND (reference sequence). V gave up 6 bases and J gave up 0 bases, with 9 bases separating them. The CDR3 runs to 14 residues. The chain's CDR3 is CASSRENSNQPQHF. In DNA form, the CDR3 reads TGTGCCAGTAGCCGGGAGAATAGCAATCAGCCCCAGCATTTT.

V is TRBV6-2 or TRBV6-3 and J is TRBJ1-1, with 9 positions matching TRBD1. The CDR3 is made up of 14 amino acids. CDR1 is MNHEY, CDR2 SVGEGT, per germline. The ends lost 6 bases at V and 4 bases at J; junction bases unmatched: 6. The CDR3 region is CASSTGGGGTEAFF. The CDR3 coding sequence is TGTGCCAGCAGCACAGGGGGCGGGGGCACTGAAGCTTTCTTT.

The chain employs TRBV2 and TRBJ1-5, with 7 bases matching TRBD1. After removal of 7 bases from V and 0 bases from J, the junction contained 9 bases not matched to a gene. The CDR3 contains 16 residues. From germline, CDR1 is SNHLY and CDR2 FYNNEI. CDR3 residues: CASKVGQLNSNQPQHF. The CDR3 DNA follows: TGTGCCAGCAAGGTGGGACAGTTAAATAGCAATCAGCCCCAGCATTTT.

The rearrangement joins TRBV7-2 to TRBJ1-1; D remains ambiguous. The CDR3 has 14 amino acids. The germline CDR1 and CDR2 sequences are SGHTA and FQGNSA. V was cut by 1 base and J by 1 base, with 7 bases left in between. CDR3 loop: CASSLGLANTEAFF. The CDR3 DNA reads as TGTGCCAGCAGCTTAGGACTGGCGAACACTGAAGCTTTCTTT.

The V gene is TRBV25-1, the J gene TRBJ1-4, with a tentative D call TRBD1 (6 bases). V lost 3 bases and J 0 bases, leaving 14 bases between the germline ends. Germline CDR1 and CDR2: MGHDK and SYGVNS. The length of the CDR3 is 17 residues. In DNA form, the CDR3 reads TGTGCCAGCAGTGATCAGGGGCGGGGGACAACTAATGAAAAACTGTTTTTT. Encoded protein: CASSDQGRGTTNEKLFF.

The chain carries TRBV7-2 and TRBJ2-3; 8 bases align to TRBD2. The CDR3 is 15 residues long. V was clipped by 7 bases and J by 0 bases; unmatched bases: 6. In germline, CDR1 is SGHTA, CDR2 FQGNSA. CDR3 sequence reads: CASNWRGDSTDTQYF. CDR3 sequence (DNA): TGTGCCAGCAATTGGCGGGGGGACAGCACAGATACGCAGTATTTT. Filled out from reference TRBV7-2 and TRBJ2-3, the complete variable domain reads GAGVSQSPSNKVTEKGKDVELRCDPISGHTALYWYRQSLGQGLEFLIYFQGNSAPDKSGLPSDRFSAERTGGSVSTLTIQRTQQEDSAVYLCASNWRGDSTDTQYFGPGTRLTVL.

Notes on this clone: In the same sample, other DNA sequences code for this CDR3. The J gene is TRBJ2-7, the V gene TRBV7-9; 9 positions agree with TRBD1. This CDR3 spans 16 amino acids. Looked up from germline, CDR1 is SEHNR and CDR2 is FQNEAQ (reference sequence). With 1 base clipped from V and 2 bases from J, the junction kept 6 bases outside the gene matches. CDR3 amino acids: CASSLVSGQGPYEQYF. In nucleotides, the CDR3 is TGTGCCAGCAGCTTAGTAAGCGGACAGGGGCCCTACGAGCAGTACTTC.

The chain uses TRBV5-4 and TRBJ2-5, with D possibly matching TRBD1 (5 bases). The CDR3 has 13 amino acids. Germline V gives CDR1 SGHNT, CDR2 YYREEE (reference sequence). The V and J ends lost 0 bases and 3 bases respectively, with 6 bases between them. Written as DNA, the CDR3 is TGTGCCAGCAGCTTGGGCAGGGAAGAGACCCAGTACTTC. Amino acid sequence: CASSLGREETQYF. Based on the CDR3 plus reference TRBV5-4 and TRBJ2-5, the full variable domain is ETGVTQSPTHLIKTRGQQVTLRCSSQSGHNTVSWYQQALGQGPQFIFQYYREEENGRGNFPPRFSGLQFPNYSSELNVNALELDDSALYLCASSLGREETQYFGPGTRLLVL.

The CDR3, as DNA: TGTGCCAGCAGCCAAGAGGGCGGGGCGGGTCAGCCCCAGCATTTT. This sequence encodes CASSQEGGAGQPQHF. The V call is TRBV4-2, the J call TRBJ1-5; a possible D gene is TRBD1 (5 bases). This CDR3 region has 15 residues. In germline, CDR1 is LGHNA, CDR2 YNFKEQ. V lost 0 bases and J 6 bases, leaving 12 bases between the germline ends.

The chain joins TRBV7-2 to TRBJ1-1; D remains ambiguous. CDR1 is SGHTA, CDR2 FQGNSA, per germline. The CDR3 is 13 residues long. V dropped 3 bases and J dropped 5 bases, with 10 bases sitting between them. The CDR3 spells CASSLTRGTEAFF. CDR3 sequence (DNA): TGTGCCAGCAGCTTGACGCGGGGAACTGAAGCTTTCTTT. Full variable domain (outside the CDR3, taken from reference TRBV7-2 and TRBJ1-1): GAGVSQSPSNKVTEKGKDVELRCDPISGHTALYWYRQSLGQGLEFLIYFQGNSAPDKSGLPSDRFSAERTGGSVSTLTIQRTQQEDSAVYLCASSLTRGTEAFFGQGTRLTVV.

This clone was seen a few times. The CDR3 bases are TGTGCCAGCAGCTTTAAGACCGGACAGGGAAGCGTCGGGGAGCTGTTTTTT. Translating gives CASSFKTGQGSVGELFF. V gene TRBV11-2 combines with J gene TRBJ2-2, with 8 positions matching TRBD1. V gave up 3 bases and J gave up 7 bases; unmatched junction bases: 13. The CDR3 loop spans 17 amino acids. The germline CDR1 and CDR2 sequences are SGHAT and FQNNGV.

This chain connects TRBV6-5 to TRBJ2-7; the D is unclear. Germline CDR1 and CDR2: MNHEY and SVGAGI. This CDR3 comprises 14 residues. The germline V and J ends were trimmed by 0 bases and 3 bases, with 9 bases remaining between them. CDR3 region: CASSYSSRFYEQYF. DNA for the CDR3: TGTGCCAGCAGTTACTCGAGCCGGTTCTACGAGCAGTACTTC.

V is TRBV19 and J is TRBJ1-3, with TRBD1 as a possible D gene (5 bases). The V gene lost 7 bases and the J gene lost 4 bases, with 17 bases spanning the gap. The CDR3 has 15 amino acids. CDR1 is LNHDA and CDR2 is SQIVND in the germline V gene (reference sequence). The CDR3 region is CASMDGGANGNTIYF. Here the CDR3 DNA reads TGTGCCAGTATGGATGGAGGGGCTAACGGAAACACCATATATTTT.

The chain carries TRBV6-5 and TRBJ1-2; 12 bases fit TRBD1. The CDR3 extends over 16 amino acids. Germline CDR1 MNHEY, CDR2 SVGAGI. V shed 4 bases and J 2 bases; nucleotides not matched to a gene: 5. CDR3 residues: CASSSGTGGLNYGYTF. The CDR3 nucleotides are TGTGCCAGCAGTTCAGGGACAGGGGGCTTAAACTATGGCTACACCTTC.

This chain links TRBV5-5 with TRBJ1-6, with D tentatively TRBD1 (6 bases). This CDR3 contains 17 residues. V was pared by 0 bases and J by 6 bases, with 16 bases between. Germline V gives CDR1 SGHKS, CDR2 YYEKEE (reference sequence). The CDR3 reads CASSLGPQGFGNSPLHF. CDR3 nucleotide sequence: TGTGCCAGCAGCTTGGGTCCGCAGGGGTTTGGTAATTCACCCCTCCACTTT.

In DNA, the CDR3 is TGCGCCAGCAGCCCACCCTCAGCGGGGGGGCAAGAGACCCAGTACTTC. Protein sequence: CASSPPSAGGQETQYF. This chain uses TRBV5-1 with TRBJ2-5, with 10 bases that match TRBD2. Germline V lookup: CDR1 SGHRS, CDR2 YFSETQ. Trimming took 4 bases from V and 2 from J; bases not matched to a gene: 8. This CDR3 is 16 amino acids long.

This chain joins TRBV6-5 and TRBJ1-2; 7 bases align to TRBD1. The length of the CDR3 is 14 residues. CDR1 and CDR2 (germline): MNHEY, SVGAGI. V gave up 10 bases and J gave up 8 bases; unmatched junction bases: 16. The CDR3 DNA follows: TGTGCCACCGATCAGACAGGGCGGCGGCGGGGCTACACCTTC. Its protein product is CATDQTGRRRGYTF.